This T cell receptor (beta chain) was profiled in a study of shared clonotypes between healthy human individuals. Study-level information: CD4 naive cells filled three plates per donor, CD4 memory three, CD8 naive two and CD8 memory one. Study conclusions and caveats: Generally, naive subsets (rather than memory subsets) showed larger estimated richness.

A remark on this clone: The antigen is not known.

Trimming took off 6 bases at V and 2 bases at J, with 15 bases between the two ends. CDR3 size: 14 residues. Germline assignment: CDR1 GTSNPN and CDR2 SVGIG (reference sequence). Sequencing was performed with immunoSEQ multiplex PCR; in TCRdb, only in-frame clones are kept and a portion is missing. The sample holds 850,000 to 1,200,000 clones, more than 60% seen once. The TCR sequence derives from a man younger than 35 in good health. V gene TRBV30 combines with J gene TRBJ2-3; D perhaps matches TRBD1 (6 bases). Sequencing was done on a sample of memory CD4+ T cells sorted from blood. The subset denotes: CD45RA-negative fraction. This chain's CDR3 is CACRGTPTTDTQYF. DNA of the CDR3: TGTGCCTGCAGGGGCACCCCTACCACAGATACGCAGTATTTT.